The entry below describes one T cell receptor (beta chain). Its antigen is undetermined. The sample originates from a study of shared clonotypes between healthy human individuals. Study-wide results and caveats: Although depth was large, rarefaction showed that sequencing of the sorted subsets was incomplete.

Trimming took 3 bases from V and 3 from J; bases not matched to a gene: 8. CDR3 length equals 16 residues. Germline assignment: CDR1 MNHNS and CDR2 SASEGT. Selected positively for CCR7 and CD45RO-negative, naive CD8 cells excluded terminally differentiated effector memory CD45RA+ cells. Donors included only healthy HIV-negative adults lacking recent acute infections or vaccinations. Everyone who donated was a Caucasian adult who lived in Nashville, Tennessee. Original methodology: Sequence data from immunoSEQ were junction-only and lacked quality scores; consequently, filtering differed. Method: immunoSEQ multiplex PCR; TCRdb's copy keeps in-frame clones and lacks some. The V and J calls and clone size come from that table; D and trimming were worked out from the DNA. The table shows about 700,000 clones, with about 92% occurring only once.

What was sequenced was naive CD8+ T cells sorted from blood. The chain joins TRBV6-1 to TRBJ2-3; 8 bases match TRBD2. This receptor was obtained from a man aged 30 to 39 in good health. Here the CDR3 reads CASSDWLAGYTDTQYF. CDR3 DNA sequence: TGTGCCAGCAGTGATTGGCTAGCGGGTTATACAGATACGCAGTATTTT.